These T cell receptor beta chains were read from a single sample in a study of shared clonotypes between healthy human individuals. Clones were read by immunoSEQ multiplex PCR, and TCRdb kept only the in-frame ones, dropping some. This sample has about 2 million clones; about 95% occur once, and the top ten carry 1% to 1.5%. Input material: naive CD8+ T cells sorted from blood. The receptors here all came from a man between 18 and 29 years old in good health. CDR3s include the opening cysteine and the closing phenylalanine or tryptophan. D genes are given only for firm matches. Size values are once, few and many counts, or a class for expanded clones, and some rows have none.

cdr3_aa cdr3_nt d_call j_call clone_size v_call
CASRVGAGVYNEQFF TGTGCCAGCAGAGTAGGGGCGGGAGTTTACAATGAGCAGTTCTTC TRBD2 TRBJ2-1 . TRBV6-5
CASSQVQAGDQPQHF TGCGCCAGCAGCCAAGTCCAGGCTGGGGATCAGCCCCAGCATTTT . TRBJ1-5 . TRBV4-1
CASSYSTGELFF TGTGCCAGCAGTTACTCCACCGGGGAGCTGTTTTTT . TRBJ2-2 . TRBV6-5
CARSLRSYVVGNTIYF TGTGCCAGAAGCTTGAGGTCGTATGTCGTTGGAAACACCATATATTTT . TRBJ1-3 . TRBV5-3
CASSVFGGGTYEQYF TGTGCCAGCAGCGTATTCGGCGGGGGGACCTACGAGCAGTACTTC TRBD2 TRBJ2-7 . TRBV9
CATSRGAGEQYF TGTGCCACCAGCAGGGGGGCCGGCGAGCAGTACTTC . TRBJ2-7 . TRBV15
CASSVEGGSYEQYF TGTGCCAGCAGCGTAGAAGGGGGGTCGTACGAGCAGTACTTC . TRBJ2-7 . TRBV9
CASSVDGGLTEAFF TGTGCCAGCAGCGTAGACGGGGGGCTTACTGAAGCTTTCTTT . TRBJ1-1 . TRBV9
CASSQREGEGLLVYGYTF TGTGCCAGCAGCCAACGGGAGGGAGAGGGCTTACTCGTCTATGGCTACACCTTC . TRBJ1-2 . TRBV7-9
CASSVAPAYEQYF TGTGCCAGCAGCGTAGCACCTGCCTACGAGCAGTACTTC . TRBJ2-7 . TRBV9
CASTRASGGASPDTQYF TGTGCCAGTACCCGGGCTAGCGGGGGGGCCAGCCCAGATACGCAGTATTTT TRBD2 TRBJ2-3 . TRBV19
CASRYDGGWTEAFF TGTGCCAGCAGGTATGACGGGGGGTGGACTGAAGCTTTCTTT . TRBJ1-1 . TRBV28
CASSHRDGHNEQFF TGCGCCAGCAGTCACCGGGACGGACACAATGAGCAGTTCTTC . TRBJ2-1 once TRBV10-2
CASSVDTGGDEQFF TGTGCCAGCAGCGTAGATACAGGGGGCGATGAGCAGTTCTTC TRBD1 TRBJ2-1 . TRBV9
CSVVSDRSSGANVLTF TGCAGCGTTGTATCGGACAGAAGCTCTGGGGCCAACGTCCTGACTTTC . TRBJ2-6 . TRBV29-1
CASRQGGEGQPQHF TGTGCCAGCAGGCAGGGAGGGGAAGGTCAGCCCCAGCATTTT . TRBJ1-5 . TRBV6-1
CASSPLVVAGADEQFF TGTGCCAGCAGCCCCTTAGTAGTAGCGGGAGCCGATGAGCAGTTCTTC TRBD2 TRBJ2-1 . TRBV7-9
CASSFGLSPSTDTQYF TGTGCCAGCAGCTTTGGACTTAGCCCCTCCACAGATACGCAGTATTTT . TRBJ2-3 . TRBV5-8
CASSLLAGGRGTDTQYF TGTGCCAGCAGCCTCCTCGCGGGCGGGAGGGGGACAGATACGCAGTATTTT TRBD2 TRBJ2-3 . TRBV11-2
CASSPGSGANVLTF TGTGCCAGCAGCCCAGGGTCTGGGGCCAACGTCCTGACTTTC . TRBJ2-6 . TRBV5-6
CASSYEWGTQYF TGTGCCAGCAGCTATGAATGGGGGACCCAGTACTTC . TRBJ2-5 . TRBV5-6
CASSMASGGSTDTQYF TGTGCCAGTAGTATGGCGAGCGGGGGGTCTACAGATACGCAGTATTTT TRBD2 TRBJ2-3 . TRBV19
CASSFGDYGYTF TGTGCCAGCAGCTTCGGGGATTATGGCTACACCTTC . TRBJ1-2 once TRBV5-6
CASSLLREGPHEQYF TGTGCCAGCAGTTTACTGCGGGAGGGCCCCCACGAGCAGTACTTC TRBD2 TRBJ2-7 . TRBV27
CASSTGQSSYEQYF TGCGCCAGCAGCACGGGACAGAGTTCTTACGAGCAGTACTTC TRBD1 TRBJ2-7 . TRBV4-1
CASSHEGARNTEAFF TGTGCCAGCAGCCATGAGGGGGCGCGGAACACTGAAGCTTTCTTT TRBD1 TRBJ1-1 . TRBV5-4
CASSPGTGGELFF TGCGCCAGCAGCCCGGGGACAGGCGGGGAGCTGTTTTTT TRBD1 TRBJ2-2 . TRBV4-3
CASSIADTQYF TGTGCCAGCAGTATAGCAGATACGCAGTATTTT . TRBJ2-3 . TRBV25-1
CASSRTDPYEQYF TGTGCCAGCAGCCGGACGGATCCCTACGAGCAGTACTTC . TRBJ2-7 . TRBV7-2
CASSLGLAGDEQTQYF TGCGCCAGCAGCTTAGGACTAGCGGGGGACGAGCAGACCCAGTACTTC TRBD2 TRBJ2-5 . TRBV5-1
CASSWDSQETQYF TGTGCCAGCAGCTGGGACAGCCAAGAGACCCAGTACTTC TRBD1 TRBJ2-5 . TRBV5-5
CSVTTSGSTDTQYF TGCAGCGTTACGACTAGCGGGAGTACAGATACGCAGTATTTT TRBD2 TRBJ2-3 . TRBV29-1
CASSLLGGLGEQYF TGTGCCAGCAGTTTACTTGGGGGATTGGGGGAGCAGTACTTC . TRBJ2-7 . TRBV27
CASSRRASAGNTIYF TGTGCCAGCAGCCGCAGGGCATCGGCTGGAAACACCATATATTTT . TRBJ1-3 . TRBV5-6
CASSPPRKGAKNIQYF TGTGCCAGCAGCCCCCCTCGAAAGGGAGCCAAAAACATTCAGTACTTC . TRBJ2-4 . TRBV21-1
CASSLTVYQETQYF TGTGCCAGCAGCCTAACAGTGTACCAAGAGACCCAGTACTTC . TRBJ2-5 . TRBV11-2
CARTKNTGELFF TGTGCCAGGACAAAAAACACCGGGGAGCTGTTTTTT . TRBJ2-2 . TRBV2
CASSLATFLDRQPQHF TGTGCCAGCAGTTTAGCCACTTTTCTGGACCGGCAGCCCCAGCATTTT . TRBJ1-5 . TRBV27
CASSLWGGAYEQYF TGTGCCAGCAGTTTATGGGGCGGTGCCTACGAGCAGTACTTC . TRBJ2-7 . TRBV28
CASSLNGQGHGYTF TGTGCCAGCAGTTTAAATGGACAGGGACATGGCTACACCTTC TRBD1 TRBJ1-2 . TRBV27
CAWSGGPDRGEQFF TGTGCCTGGAGCGGGGGCCCTGACAGGGGTGAGCAGTTCTTC TRBD1 TRBJ2-1 . TRBV30
CASRRGTDWAPGANVLTF TGTGCCAGCAGAAGGGGGACAGATTGGGCACCCGGGGCCAACGTCCTGACTTTC TRBD1 TRBJ2-6 . TRBV28
CASRALYTGELFF TGTGCCAGCAGGGCCTTATACACCGGGGAGCTGTTTTTT . TRBJ2-2 . TRBV6-6
CASSVARGRYNEQFF TGTGCCAGCAGCGTAGCTAGGGGGCGGTACAATGAGCAGTTCTTC TRBD1 TRBJ2-1 . TRBV9
CASSYSESFEAFF TGTGCCAGCAGTTACTCGGAAAGCTTTGAAGCTTTCTTT . TRBJ1-1 few TRBV6-5
CASSGTVALYEQYF TGTGCCAGCAGTGGGACTGTTGCTCTCTACGAGCAGTACTTC . TRBJ2-7 . TRBV27
CASSDISYEQYF TGTGCCAGCAGTGATATCTCCTACGAGCAGTACTTC . TRBJ2-7 . TRBV6-1
CASKSLSNYGYTF TGTGCCAGCAAGTCTCTGTCTAACTATGGCTACACCTTC . TRBJ1-2 . TRBV27
CASSLAGTGGPYEQYF TGTGCCAGCAGCTTAGCGGGGACAGGGGGACCCTACGAGCAGTACTTC TRBD1 TRBJ2-7 . TRBV7-9
CASSLETSGLYEQYF TGTGCCAGCAGCTTGGAGACTAGCGGGTTATACGAGCAGTACTTC TRBD2 TRBJ2-7 . TRBV5-6
CASSQETGAAYEQYF TGCGCCAGCAGCCAAGAGACAGGGGCCGCCTACGAGCAGTACTTC TRBD1 TRBJ2-7 . TRBV4-1
CASSWQGPYEQYF TGTGCCAGCAGTTGGCAGGGCCCCTACGAGCAGTACTTC . TRBJ2-7 . TRBV27
CASSFLSGRGLDEQFF TGTGCCAGCAGCTTTTTGTCCGGCAGGGGGCTTGATGAGCAGTTCTTC TRBD1 TRBJ2-1 . TRBV7-9
CASSVGLTSNQPQHF TGTGCCAGCAGCGTGGGACTGACTAGCAATCAGCCCCAGCATTTT . TRBJ1-5 once TRBV5-5
CASSLTRGLANYGYTF TGCGCCAGCAGCCTAACCCGGGGCCTGGCTAACTATGGCTACACCTTC . TRBJ1-2 . TRBV4-1
CASSDLSGTTEAFF TGTGCCAGTAGTGACCTTTCGGGGACGACGGAAGCTTTCTTT . TRBJ1-1 . TRBV19
CASTDGNGLFF TGTGCCAGTACAGACGGTAATGGCCTGTTTTTT . TRBJ2-2 . TRBV19